This T cell receptor (beta chain) was retrieved from a study of cytomegalovirus exposure and HLA in healthy donors. CDR3 size: 18 residues. Looked up from germline, CDR1 is LNHDA and CDR2 is SQIVND (reference sequence). Trimming cost V 5 bases and J 5 bases; bases outside gene matches: 13. The assay was immunoSEQ multiplex PCR, and TCRdb's table has in-frame clones only and misses some. The table shows 65,000 or so clones, with roughly 94% occurring only once. This clonotype was sampled from a man aged 18 to 30 in good health and CMV-seropositive. The chain links TRBV19 to TRBJ1-6; 9 nucleotides align to TRBD1. Sequencing used PBMCs. CDR3 sequence (DNA): TGTGCCAGTAGTCCCCTGGGAGGGACAGGGTCGGATAATTCACCCCTCCACTTT. It codes for CASSPLGGTGSDNSPLHF.